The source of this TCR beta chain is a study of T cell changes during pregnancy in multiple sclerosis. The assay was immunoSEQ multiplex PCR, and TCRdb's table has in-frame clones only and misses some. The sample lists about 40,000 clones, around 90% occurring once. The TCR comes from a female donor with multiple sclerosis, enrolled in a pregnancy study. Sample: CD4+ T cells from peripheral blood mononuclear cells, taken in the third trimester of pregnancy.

The CDR3 nucleotides read TGTGCCAGCGTCCCGGGACTAGCTAGCACAGATACGCAGTATTTT. It translates to CASVPGLASTDTQYF. This rearrangement joins TRBV18 to TRBJ2-3; TRBD2 agrees at 9 bases. The CDR3 consists of 15 residues. Trimming at V came to 8 bases and at J to 0 bases, leaving 6 bases not matched to a gene. The germline CDR1 and CDR2 sequences are KGHSH and LQKENI. The full variable domain, completed using reference TRBV18 and TRBJ2-3, is NAGVMQNPRHLVRRRGQEARLRCSPMKGHSHVYWYRQLPEEGLKFMVYLQKENIIDESGMPKERFSAEFPKEGPSILRIQQVVRGDSAAYFCASVPGLASTDTQYFGPGTRLTVL.